The T cell receptor beta chain under discussion was sequenced for a study of blood T cell repertoires in COVID-19. Study background: The United States, Italy and Spain supplied acute and convalescent COVID-19 samples. Sources were T cells, B-cell-depleted T cells, or PBMCs; the material itself was cDNA or gDNA.

Under the authors' procedure: Nucleated cell counts were estimated from reference gene primer amplification. The data were produced by immunoSEQ multiplex PCR, yet TCRdb's version contains in-frame clones alone and is incomplete. V and J calls and clone size are as listed in that table; D and trimming were resolved from the DNA. The data contain 300,000 to 350,000 clones, over 70% of them singletons. This clone was detected once. Trimming cost V 3 bases and J 6 bases; bases outside gene matches: 2. The CDR3 totals 13 residues. The sequenced sample consisted of peripheral blood. The rearrangement uses TRBV12-3 or TRBV12-4 and TRBJ2-4; TRBD2 matches 7 bases. The receptor comes from a man aged 25-45 years with active or convalescent COVID-19. CDR3 DNA: TGTGCCAGCAGTTTGGGGGGGATAAACATTCAGTACTTC. It is translated as CASSLGGINIQYF.